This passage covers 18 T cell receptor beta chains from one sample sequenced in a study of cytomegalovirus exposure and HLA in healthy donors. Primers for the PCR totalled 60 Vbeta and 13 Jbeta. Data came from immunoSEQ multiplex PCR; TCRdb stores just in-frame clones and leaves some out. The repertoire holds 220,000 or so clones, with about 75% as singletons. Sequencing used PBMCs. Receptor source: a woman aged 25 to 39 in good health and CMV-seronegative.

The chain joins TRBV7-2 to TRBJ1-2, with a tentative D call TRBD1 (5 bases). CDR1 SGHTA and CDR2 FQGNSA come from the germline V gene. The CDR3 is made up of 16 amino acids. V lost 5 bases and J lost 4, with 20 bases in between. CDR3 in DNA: TGTGCCAGCAGCATAGGGACTGGCCTTACGATCTATGGCTACACCTTC. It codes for CASSIGTGLTIYGYTF.

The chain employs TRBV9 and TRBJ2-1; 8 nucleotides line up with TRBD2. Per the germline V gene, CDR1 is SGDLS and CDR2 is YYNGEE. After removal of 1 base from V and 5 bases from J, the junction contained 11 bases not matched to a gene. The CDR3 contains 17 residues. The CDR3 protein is CASSVRPGGDLNNEQFF. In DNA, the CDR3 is TGTGCCAGCAGCGTACGCCCCGGGGGGGATCTTAACAATGAGCAGTTCTTC.

This CDR3 reads CASSSGQGVAGYTF. As DNA, the CDR3 is TGCGCCAGCAGCTCGGGACAGGGGGTGGCTGGCTACACCTTC. This chain connects TRBV5-1 to TRBJ1-2, with 11 nucleotides matching TRBD1. V trimming: 3 bases; J trimming: 7 bases; junction bases outside the gene matches: 5. Germline CDR1 SGHRS, CDR2 YFSETQ. This CDR3 region has 14 residues. The whole variable domain, filled in from reference TRBV5-1 and TRBJ1-2, reads KAGVTQTPRYLIKTRGQQVTLSCSPISGHRSVSWYQQTPGQGLQFLFEYFSETQRNKGNFPGRFSGRQFSNSRSEMNVSTLELGDSALYLCASSSGQGVAGYTFGSGTRLTVV.

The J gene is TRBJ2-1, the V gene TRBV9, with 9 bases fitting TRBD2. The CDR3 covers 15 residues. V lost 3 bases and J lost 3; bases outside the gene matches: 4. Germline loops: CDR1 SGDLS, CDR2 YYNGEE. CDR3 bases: TGTGCCAGCAGCGCGAGCGGGAGGAACTACAATGAGCAGTTCTTC. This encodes CASSASGRNYNEQFF.

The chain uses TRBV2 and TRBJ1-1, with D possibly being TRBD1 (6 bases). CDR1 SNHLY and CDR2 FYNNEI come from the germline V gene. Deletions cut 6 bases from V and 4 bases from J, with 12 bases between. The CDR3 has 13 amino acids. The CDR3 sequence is CASRNREGTEAFF. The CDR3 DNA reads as TGTGCCAGCAGAAACAGGGAGGGCACTGAAGCTTTCTTT. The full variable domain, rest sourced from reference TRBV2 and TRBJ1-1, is EPEVTQTPSHQVTQMGQEVILRCVPISNHLYFYWYRQILGQKVEFLVSFYNNEISEKSEIFDDQFSVERPDGSNFTLKIRSTKLEDSAMYFCASRNREGTEAFFGQGTRLTVV.

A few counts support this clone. Written as DNA, the CDR3 is TGCGCCAGCAGCCAAGGCAGGACAGCCTCGGATCTTGCGACCCAGTACTTC. Protein: CASSQGRTASDLATQYF. The rearrangement joins TRBV4-1 to TRBJ2-5; D might be TRBD1 (6 bases). V was clipped by 1 base and J by 7 bases, with 22 bases between them. Germline V lookup: CDR1 MGHRA, CDR2 YSYEKL. The CDR3 covers 17 residues.

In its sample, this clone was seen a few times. The CDR3 bases are TGTGCCAGCAGTTACCCTTCACAGGGGGCGAGTACTGAAGCTTTCTTT. It translates to CASSYPSQGASTEAFF. The chain has TRBV6-6 and TRBJ1-1, with TRBD1 identical over 9 bases. Germline V gene lookup returns CDR1 MNHNY and CDR2 SVGAGI (reference sequence). J gave up 5 bases and V 2 bases, and 9 bases lay outside the gene matches. The CDR3 totals 16 residues.

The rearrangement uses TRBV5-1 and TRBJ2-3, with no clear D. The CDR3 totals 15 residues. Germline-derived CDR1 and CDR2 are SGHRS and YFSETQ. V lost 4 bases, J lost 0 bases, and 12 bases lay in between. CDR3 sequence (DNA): TGCGCCAGCAGCCCGGGTAGTACTAGCACAGATACGCAGTATTTT. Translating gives CASSPGSTSTDTQYF. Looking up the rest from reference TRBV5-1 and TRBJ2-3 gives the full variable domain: KAGVTQTPRYLIKTRGQQVTLSCSPISGHRSVSWYQQTPGQGLQFLFEYFSETQRNKGNFPGRFSGRQFSNSRSEMNVSTLELGDSALYLCASSPGSTSTDTQYFGPGTRLTVL.

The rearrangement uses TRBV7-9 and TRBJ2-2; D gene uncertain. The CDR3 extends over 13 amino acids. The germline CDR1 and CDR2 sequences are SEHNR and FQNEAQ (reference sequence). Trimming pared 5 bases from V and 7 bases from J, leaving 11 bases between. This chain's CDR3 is CASSPQIRGELFF. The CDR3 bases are TGTGCCAGCAGCCCCCAGATCCGCGGGGAGCTGTTTTTT.

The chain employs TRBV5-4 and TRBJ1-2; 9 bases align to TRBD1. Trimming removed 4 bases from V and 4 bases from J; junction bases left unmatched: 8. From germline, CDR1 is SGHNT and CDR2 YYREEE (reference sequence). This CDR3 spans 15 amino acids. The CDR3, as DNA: TGTGCCAGCAGCCCGATTCCGGGACAGGGCTATGGCTACACCTTC. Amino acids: CASSPIPGQGYGYTF.

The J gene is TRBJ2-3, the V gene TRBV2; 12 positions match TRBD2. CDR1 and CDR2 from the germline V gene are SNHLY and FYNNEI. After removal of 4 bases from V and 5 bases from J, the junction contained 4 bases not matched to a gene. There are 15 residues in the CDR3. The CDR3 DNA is TGTGCCAGCAGTGGACTAGCGGGAGCGGAAGATACGCAGTATTTT. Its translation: CASSGLAGAEDTQYF.

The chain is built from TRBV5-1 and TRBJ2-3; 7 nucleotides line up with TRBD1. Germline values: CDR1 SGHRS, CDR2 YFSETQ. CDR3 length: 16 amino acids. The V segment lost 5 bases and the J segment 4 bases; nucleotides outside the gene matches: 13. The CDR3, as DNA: TGCGCCAGCAGGGCAGGGGGTACCGGGCCGGCAGATACGCAGTATTTT. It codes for CASRAGGTGPADTQYF.

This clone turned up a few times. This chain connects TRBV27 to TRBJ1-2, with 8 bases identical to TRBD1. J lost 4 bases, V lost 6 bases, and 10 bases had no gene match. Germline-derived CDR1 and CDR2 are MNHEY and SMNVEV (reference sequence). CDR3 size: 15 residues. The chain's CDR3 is CASRPRTGLFYGYTF. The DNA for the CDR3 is TGTGCCAGCAGGCCTCGGACAGGGCTTTTCTATGGCTACACCTTC.

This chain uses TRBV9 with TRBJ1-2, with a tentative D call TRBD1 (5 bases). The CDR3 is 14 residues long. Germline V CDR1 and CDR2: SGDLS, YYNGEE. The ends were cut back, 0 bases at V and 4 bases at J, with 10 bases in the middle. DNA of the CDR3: TGTGCCAGCAGCGTAGGATCCAGGGCCTATGGCTACACCTTC. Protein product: CASSVGSRAYGYTF.

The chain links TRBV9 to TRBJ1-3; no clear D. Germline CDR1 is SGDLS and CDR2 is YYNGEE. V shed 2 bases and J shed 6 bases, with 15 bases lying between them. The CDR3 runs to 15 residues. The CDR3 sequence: CASSVNGRSENTIYF. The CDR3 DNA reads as TGTGCCAGCAGCGTGAACGGCCGCAGCGAAAACACCATATATTTT.

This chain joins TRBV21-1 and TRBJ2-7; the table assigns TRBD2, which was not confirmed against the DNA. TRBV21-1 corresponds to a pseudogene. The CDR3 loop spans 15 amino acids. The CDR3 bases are TGTGCCAGCAGCCCAGGGGCGGGAGTCTCCAACGAGCAGTACTTC. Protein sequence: CASSPGAGVSNEQYF.

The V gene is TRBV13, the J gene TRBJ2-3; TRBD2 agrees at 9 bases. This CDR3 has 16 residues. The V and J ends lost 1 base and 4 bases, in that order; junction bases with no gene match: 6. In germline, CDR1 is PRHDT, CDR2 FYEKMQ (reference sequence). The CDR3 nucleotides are TGTGCCAGCAGCTTAGTAGGGCGGGGGGGACCAGATACGCAGTATTTT. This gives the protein CASSLVGRGGPDTQYF.

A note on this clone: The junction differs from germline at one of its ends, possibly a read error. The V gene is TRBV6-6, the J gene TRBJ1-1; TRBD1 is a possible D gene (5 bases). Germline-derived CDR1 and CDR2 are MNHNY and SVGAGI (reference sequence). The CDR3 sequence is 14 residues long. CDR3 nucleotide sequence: TGTGCCAGCAGTTACGGGGGGGGGAACGCTGAAGCTTTCTTT. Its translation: CASSYGGGNAEAFF.